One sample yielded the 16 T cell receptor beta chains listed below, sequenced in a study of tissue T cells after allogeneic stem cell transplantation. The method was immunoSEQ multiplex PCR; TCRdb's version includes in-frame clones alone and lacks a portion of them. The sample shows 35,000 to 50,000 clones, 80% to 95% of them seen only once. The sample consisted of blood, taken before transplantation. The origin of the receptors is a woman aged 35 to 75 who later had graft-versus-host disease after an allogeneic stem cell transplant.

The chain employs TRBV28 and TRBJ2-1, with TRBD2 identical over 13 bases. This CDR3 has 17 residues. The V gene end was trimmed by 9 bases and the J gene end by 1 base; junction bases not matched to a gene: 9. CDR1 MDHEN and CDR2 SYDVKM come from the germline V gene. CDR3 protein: CASTGLAGLVSYNEQFF. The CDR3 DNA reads TGTGCCAGTACGGGACTAGCGGGGCTAGTATCCTACAATGAGCAGTTCTTC.

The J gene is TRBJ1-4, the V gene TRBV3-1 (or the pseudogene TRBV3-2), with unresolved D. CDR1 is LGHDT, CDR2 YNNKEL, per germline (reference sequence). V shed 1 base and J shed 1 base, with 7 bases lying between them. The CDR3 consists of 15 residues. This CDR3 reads CASSQGAGTNEKLFF. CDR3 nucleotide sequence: TGTGCCAGCAGCCAAGGGGCAGGAACTAATGAAAAACTGTTTTTT.

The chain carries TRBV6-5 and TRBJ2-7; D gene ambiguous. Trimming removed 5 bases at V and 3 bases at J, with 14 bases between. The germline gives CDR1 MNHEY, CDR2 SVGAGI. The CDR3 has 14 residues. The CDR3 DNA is TGTGCCAGCAGTCCCGGGCCCCAGAACTACGAGCAGTACTTC. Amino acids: CASSPGPQNYEQYF.

CDR3 amino acids: CASSSPIGVVAGYQETQYF. CDR3 bases: TGTGCCAGCAGTTCTCCTATCGGGGTGGTAGCGGGGTACCAAGAGACCCAGTACTTC. The chain employs TRBV6-2 or TRBV6-3 and TRBJ2-5; 8 bases are shared with TRBD2. V lost 4 bases and J lost 0; bases outside the gene matches: 16. This CDR3 region has 19 residues. The V gene's germline CDR1 is MNHEY and CDR2 SVGEGT.

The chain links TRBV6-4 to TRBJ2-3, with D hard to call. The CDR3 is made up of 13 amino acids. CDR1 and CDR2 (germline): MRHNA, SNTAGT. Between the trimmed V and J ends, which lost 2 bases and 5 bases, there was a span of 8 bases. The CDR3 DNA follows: TGTGCCAGCAGTGACAGGGTTAAAGATACGCAGTATTTT. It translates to CASSDRVKDTQYF.

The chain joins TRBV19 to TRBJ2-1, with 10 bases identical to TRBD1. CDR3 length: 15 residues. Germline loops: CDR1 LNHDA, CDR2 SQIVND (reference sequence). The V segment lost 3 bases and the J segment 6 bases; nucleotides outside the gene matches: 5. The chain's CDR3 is CASSIVGQGINEQFF. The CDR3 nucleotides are TGTGCCAGTAGTATCGTGGGACAGGGGATCAATGAGCAGTTCTTC.

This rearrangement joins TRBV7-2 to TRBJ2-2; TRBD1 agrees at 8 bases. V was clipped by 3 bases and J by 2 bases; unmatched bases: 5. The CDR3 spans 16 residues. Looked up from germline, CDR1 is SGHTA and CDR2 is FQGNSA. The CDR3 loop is CASSFGTGGNTGELFF. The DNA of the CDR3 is TGTGCCAGCAGCTTTGGGACAGGTGGAAACACCGGGGAGCTGTTTTTT.

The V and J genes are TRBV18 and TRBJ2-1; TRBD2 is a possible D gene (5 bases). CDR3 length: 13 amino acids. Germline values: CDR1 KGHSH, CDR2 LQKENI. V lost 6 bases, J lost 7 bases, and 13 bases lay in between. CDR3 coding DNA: TGTGCCAGCTCGCAGAGGGTCCTGAATGAGCAGTTCTTC. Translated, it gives CASSQRVLNEQFF.

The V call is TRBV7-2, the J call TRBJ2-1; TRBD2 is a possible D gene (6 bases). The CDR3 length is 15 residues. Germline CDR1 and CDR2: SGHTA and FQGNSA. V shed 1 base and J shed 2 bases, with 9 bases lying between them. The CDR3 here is CASSLDSGPYNEQFF. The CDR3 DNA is TGTGCCAGCAGCTTAGATAGCGGACCCTACAATGAGCAGTTCTTC.

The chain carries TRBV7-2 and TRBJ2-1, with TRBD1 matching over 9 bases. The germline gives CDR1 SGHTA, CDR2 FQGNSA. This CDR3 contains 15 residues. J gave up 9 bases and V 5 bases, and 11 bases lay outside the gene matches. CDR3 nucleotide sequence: TGTGCCAGCAGCCCACAGTCCCGGGACAGGGCTGAGCAGTTCTTC. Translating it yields CASSPQSRDRAEQFF.

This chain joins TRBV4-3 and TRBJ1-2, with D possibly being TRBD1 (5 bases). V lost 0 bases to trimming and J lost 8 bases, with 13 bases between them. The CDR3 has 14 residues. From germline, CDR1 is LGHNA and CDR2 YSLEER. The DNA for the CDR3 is TGCGCCAGCAGCCAAGACCAGGGCGGGGAAGGCTACACCTTC. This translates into CASSQDQGGEGYTF.

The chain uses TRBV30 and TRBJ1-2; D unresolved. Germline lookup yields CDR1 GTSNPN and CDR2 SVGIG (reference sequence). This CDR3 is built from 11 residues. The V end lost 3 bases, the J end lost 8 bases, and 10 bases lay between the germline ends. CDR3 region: CAWRLAGGYTF. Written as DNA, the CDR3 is TGTGCCTGGAGATTAGCGGGAGGCTACACCTTC.

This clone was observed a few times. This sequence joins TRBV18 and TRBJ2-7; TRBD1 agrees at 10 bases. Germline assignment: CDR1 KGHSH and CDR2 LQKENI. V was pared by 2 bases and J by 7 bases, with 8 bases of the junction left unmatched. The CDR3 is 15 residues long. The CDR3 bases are TGTGCCAGCTCACCATTGGACAGGGGGATGAGGGAGCAGTACTTC. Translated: CASSPLDRGMREQYF.

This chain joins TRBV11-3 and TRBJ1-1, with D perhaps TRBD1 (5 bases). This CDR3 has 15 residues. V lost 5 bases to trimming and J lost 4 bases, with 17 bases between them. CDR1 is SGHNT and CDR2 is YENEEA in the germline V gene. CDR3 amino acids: CASSPGFGGGTEAFF. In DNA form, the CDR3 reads TGTGCCAGCAGCCCTGGTTTCGGGGGTGGCACTGAAGCTTTCTTT.

The CDR3 DNA reads as TGTGCCAGCACCCAAACGAGGATTAGCACAGATACGCAGTATTTT. Protein product: CASTQTRISTDTQYF. The chain uses TRBV27 and TRBJ2-3; D is ambiguous. This CDR3 region has 15 residues. Between the trimmed V and J ends, which lost 7 bases and 0 bases, there was a span of 14 bases. Looked up from germline, CDR1 is MNHEY and CDR2 is SMNVEV (reference sequence).

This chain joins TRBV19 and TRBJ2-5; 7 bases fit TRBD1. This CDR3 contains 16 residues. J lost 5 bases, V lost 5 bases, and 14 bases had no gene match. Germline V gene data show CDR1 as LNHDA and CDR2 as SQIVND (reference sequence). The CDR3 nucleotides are TGTGCCAGTAGTTCGGGACAGCAACGTTCTTGGGAGACCCAGTACTTC. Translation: CASSSGQQRSWETQYF.